These 9 T cell receptor beta chains originate from one sample sequenced in a study of T cell responses to AZD1222 COVID-19 vaccine. Clones were read by immunoSEQ multiplex PCR, and TCRdb kept only the in-frame ones, dropping some. The sample shows some 140,000 clones, roughly nine tenths of them seen only once. The material sequenced was peripheral blood, taken 28 days after the second AZD1222 dose. The source of these receptors is an adult who received the AZD1222 COVID-19 vaccine.

Notes on this clone: Additional DNA sequences in this sample encode the identical CDR3. The chain combines TRBV18 with TRBJ2-5; TRBD2 matches at 8 bases. The junction had 5 bases not matched to a gene; V was cut back by 4 bases and J by 1 base. The CDR3 has 15 residues. Germline V gene data show CDR1 as KGHSH and CDR2 as LQKENI. The CDR3 nucleotides are TGTGCCAGCTCACTAAGCGGGGGCACCCAAGAGACCCAGTACTTC. Its protein is CASSLSGGTQETQYF.

This chain connects TRBV7-3 to TRBJ2-3; D remains unclear. This CDR3 contains 14 residues. Per germline, CDR1 SGHTA and CDR2 FQGTGA. Trimming removed 6 bases at V and 0 bases at J, with 10 bases between. The CDR3 nucleotides read TGTGCCAGCAGTCAATCCACCAGCACAGATACGCAGTATTTT. Amino acids: CASSQSTSTDTQYF. The whole variable domain, remainder taken from reference TRBV7-3 and TRBJ2-3, is GAGVSQTPSNKVTEKGKYVELRCDPISGHTALYWYRQSLGQGPEFLIYFQGTGAADDSGLPNDRFFAVRPEGSVSTLKIQRTERGDSAVYLCASSQSTSTDTQYFGPGTRLTVL.

This rearrangement joins TRBV12-3 or TRBV12-4 to TRBJ1-2, with D unresolved. Trimming removed 6 bases at V and 2 bases at J, with 10 bases between. The CDR3 is 13 amino acids. CDR3 in DNA: TGTGCCAGCAGGGAGCCCTACAACTATGGCTACACCTTC. It translates to CASREPYNYGYTF.

The chain combines TRBV7-2 with TRBJ2-1, with D uncertain. The CDR3 contains 11 residues. V shed 4 bases and J shed 9 bases, with 7 bases lying between them. The germline CDR1 and CDR2 sequences are SGHTA and FQGNSA. CDR3 region: CASSSYFEQFF. The CDR3 DNA is TGTGCCAGCAGCTCCTATTTTGAGCAGTTCTTC.

The chain carries TRBV6-5 and TRBJ1-5; 7 nucleotides match TRBD1. The V gene's germline CDR1 is MNHEY and CDR2 SVGAGI. The V segment lost 10 bases and the J segment 3 bases; nucleotides outside the gene matches: 6. This CDR3 is 13 amino acids long. The CDR3 sequence is CATWDSFNQPQHF. In DNA, the CDR3 is TGTGCCACCTGGGACAGCTTCAATCAGCCCCAGCATTTT.

V usage is TRBV4-1 and J usage is TRBJ1-6; D call uncertain. This CDR3 contains 15 residues. Deletions cut 2 bases from V and 6 bases from J, with 11 bases between. Germline V gene sequence: CDR1 MGHRA, CDR2 YSYEKL. CDR3 sequence: CASSQQASFNSPLHF. The DNA of the CDR3 is TGCGCCAGCAGCCAACAGGCCAGTTTTAATTCACCCCTCCACTTT.

The chain is built from TRBV9 and TRBJ2-7; 10 nucleotides agree with TRBD2. Germline V gene data show CDR1 as SGDLS and CDR2 as YYNGEE. The CDR3 consists of 14 residues. J was trimmed by 1 base and V by 3 bases; bases with no gene match: 1. CDR3 protein: CASSGTSGSYEQYF. DNA for the CDR3: TGTGCCAGCAGCGGGACTAGCGGTTCCTACGAGCAGTACTTC.

The rearrangement joins TRBV7-9 to TRBJ2-1; the match to TRBD2 covers 9 bases. The CDR3 runs to 16 residues. The V gene's germline CDR1 is SEHNR and CDR2 FQNEAQ (reference sequence). The V and J ends lost 4 bases and 2 bases, in that order; junction bases with no gene match: 6. The CDR3 DNA sequence: TGTGCCAGCAGCTCCGCGCTAGCGGGGACCTACAATGAGCAGTTCTTC. Translating it yields CASSSALAGTYNEQFF.

The chain employs TRBV27 and TRBJ1-2; TRBD1 aligns across 12 bases. CDR1 and CDR2 (germline): MNHEY, SMNVEV (reference sequence). The CDR3 totals 15 residues. The J segment lost 7 bases and the V segment lost 2 bases, leaving 5 bases of the junction unmatched. CDR3 sequence: CASSLVGTGGFGYTF. The CDR3 region has the DNA TGTGCCAGCAGTTTAGTAGGGACAGGGGGCTTTGGCTACACCTTC.